A single sample gave rise to the 15 T cell receptor beta chains below, sequenced in a study of blood T cells in healthy people across ages. A J-beta primer mix and a sample-barcoded 5' primer were used in a second PCR of about 6 to 12 cycles. TCRdb reprocessed the 5' RACE reads with MiXCR, giving one entry per CDR3 protein. The sample shows hundreds of thousands of distinct CDR3 sequences, around 30% of them seen only once. The sample comprised blood. The receptors were sampled from a woman older than 75 in good health.

This clonotype came up a few times. The chain is built from TRBV2 and TRBJ2-5, with TRBD2 as a possible D gene (5 bases). V was clipped by 1 base and J by 5 bases, with 11 bases between them. Germline values: CDR1 SNHLY, CDR2 FYNNEI. The CDR3 length is 14 residues. CDR3 sequence reads: CASSEDLAIETQYF. The CDR3, as DNA: TGTGCCAGCAGTGAAGACCTAGCAATTGAGACCCAGTACTTC.

The CDR3 loop is CASSSNRGRGPPLHF. The CDR3 DNA is TGTGCCAGCAGTTCCAACCGGGGCAGGGGTCCACCCCTCCACTTT. V and J are TRBV6-5 and TRBJ1-6, with D possibly TRBD1 on 6 matching bases. The germline V gene encodes CDR1 MNHEY and CDR2 SVGAGI. V lost 4 bases, J lost 11 bases, and 18 bases lay in between. This CDR3 has 15 residues.

This chain links TRBV11-3 with TRBJ2-1, with D possibly TRBD2 on 6 matching bases. CDR3 size: 12 residues. Germline V gives CDR1 SGHNT, CDR2 YENEEA. V was clipped by 5 bases and J by 14 bases, with 16 bases between them. CDR3: CASSTEGGWEFF. In DNA, the CDR3 is TGTGCCAGCAGCACTGAGGGAGGTTGGGAGTTCTTC.

The J gene is TRBJ1-5, the V gene TRBV2, with D possibly being TRBD1 (5 bases). CDR3 length equals 16 residues. Germline CDR1 reads SNHLY; CDR2 reads FYNNEI. Trimming removed 4 bases at V and 4 bases at J, with 17 bases between. The CDR3: CASSAALTGVNQPQHF. In DNA form, the CDR3 reads TGTGCCAGCAGTGCCGCGTTAACAGGCGTTAATCAGCCCCAGCATTTT.

Comment on this clonotype: A clone one base away is much larger, so this may be a read error. The chain couples TRBV21-1 to TRBJ2-5; TRBD2 was called by the table and not checked on the DNA. TRBV21-1 is tagged as a pseudogene. The CDR3 sequence is 20 residues long. The CDR3 DNA sequence: TGTGCCGGCAGCAATCCCGCTAGCGGGACACCATGCTTTTTCCGGGAGACCCAGTACTTC. Translating gives CAGSNPASGTPCFFRETQYF.

CDR3 DNA: TGTGCCAGCAGTTTAGGGGCCGCGGTGGGACGCGATGAGCAGTTCTTC. It specifies CASSLGAAVGRDEQFF. The chain is built from TRBV28 and TRBJ2-1, with D perhaps matching TRBD1 or TRBD2 (5 bases each). Trimming cost V 2 bases and J 8 bases, with 19 bases left between them. This CDR3 has 16 amino acids. Germline values: CDR1 MDHEN, CDR2 SYDVKM.

This clonotype showed up just a few times. At one end the junction does not follow the germline gene, possibly because of a read error. The chain links TRBV12-3 or TRBV12-4 to TRBJ2-3; perhaps D is TRBD1 or TRBD2 (6 bases each). This CDR3 is 15 amino acids long. The CDR3 region has the DNA TGTGCCAGCAGTCCCCGGACAGCTAGCGCAGATGCGCAGTATTTT. Its translation is CASSPRTASADAQYF.

Ten or more counts support this clonotype. The rearrangement links TRBV6-5 to TRBJ2-5, with D tentatively TRBD1 (5 bases). Trimming took 2 bases from V and 4 from J, leaving 14 bases between them. Germline CDR1 reads MNHEY; CDR2 reads SVGAGI. The CDR3 sequence is 15 residues long. The CDR3 region has the DNA TGTGCCAGCAGTTACCTTTCGACAGAAGGAGAGACCCAGTACTTC. Its protein is CASSYLSTEGETQYF.

This chain links TRBV5-1 with TRBJ2-2; 12 bases are shared with TRBD2. The CDR3 covers 19 residues. Germline V gene sequence: CDR1 SGHRS, CDR2 YFSETQ. The junction had 10 bases not matched to a gene; V was cut back by 3 bases and J by 1 base. The CDR3 loop is CASSYTSGGPSMNTGELFF. CDR3 in DNA: TGCGCCAGCAGCTACACTAGCGGGGGGCCTTCAATGAACACCGGGGAGCTGTTTTTT.

This clonotype came up many times. This chain connects TRBV20-1 to TRBJ1-2; D possibly corresponds to TRBD1 (6 bases). Trimming left V 3 bases short and J 4 bases short, with 15 bases between. The CDR3 totals 14 residues. Looked up from germline, CDR1 is DFQATT and CDR2 is SNEGSKA (reference sequence). The CDR3 is CSASQGTTIYGYTF. The CDR3 DNA follows: TGCAGTGCTAGCCAGGGGACTACGATCTATGGCTACACCTTC.

V gene TRBV14 combines with J gene TRBJ1-2; D not resolved. Germline CDR1 SGHDN, CDR2 FVKESK. With 1 base removed from V and 5 bases from J, the gap between germline ends came to 8 bases. The CDR3 contains 13 residues. In DNA form, the CDR3 reads TGTGCCAGCAGCCAAGTAGTCGGATATGGCTACACCTTC. Protein product: CASSQVVGYGYTF.

The chain joins TRBV9 to TRBJ2-5; TRBD2 aligns across 7 bases. The germline gives CDR1 SGDLS, CDR2 YYNGEE. V lost 2 bases to trimming and J lost 4 bases; unmatched junction nucleotides: 14. The CDR3 is 17 amino acids. The CDR3 here is CASSVGGFDRALETQYF. In DNA, the CDR3 is TGTGCCAGCAGCGTGGGGGGGTTTGACAGAGCCTTAGAGACCCAGTACTTC.

At least ten counts were recorded for this clonotype. For the CDR3, the DNA is TGTGCCAGCAGTTACAGCGCGGCAGGGGAAAATTCACCCCTCCACTTT. Translation: CASSYSAAGENSPLHF. The chain carries TRBV6-6 and TRBJ1-6, with a possible D match to TRBD1 (6 bases). The CDR3 contains 16 residues. Trimming removed 2 bases at V and 7 bases at J, with 15 bases between. Germline values: CDR1 MNHNY, CDR2 SVGAGI (reference sequence).

This clonotype has a count of ten or more. This chain links TRBV5-4 with TRBJ2-1; D not certain. The CDR3 runs 15 residues. Trimming took 0 bases from V and 4 from J, leaving 11 bases between them. Germline V gene lookup returns CDR1 SGHNT and CDR2 YYREEE (reference sequence). CDR3 sequence reads: CASSLGRQGYNEQFF. CDR3 coding DNA: TGTGCCAGCAGCTTGGGCAGGCAAGGATACAATGAGCAGTTCTTC.

This clonotype was detected ten times or more. The chain is built from TRBV12-3 or TRBV12-4 and TRBJ2-3, with D possibly being TRBD2 (6 bases). There are 12 residues in the CDR3. V lost 10 bases, J lost 0 bases, and 8 bases lay in between. The CDR3 bases are TGTGCCATCCGGGGGAGCACAGATACGCAGTATTTT. Translating gives CAIRGSTDTQYF.